These T cell receptor beta chains were read from a single sample in a study of shared clonotypes between healthy human individuals. Here immunoSEQ multiplex PCR was the method, and the copy in TCRdb shows in-frame clones only, minus some. The sample has 2 million to 2.5 million clones, 93% seen once. What was sequenced was naive CD4+ T cells from PBMCs. The receptors originated from a man younger than 35 in good health. Some clones in this sample may be carry-over from other donors' samples. Each CDR3 is given with its conserved first and last residue. The D gene is left open where the match is weak. Some rows have no size entry. The others give once, few or many, or a class for an expanded clone.

d_gene,j_gene,abundance,v_gene,CDR3nt,CDR3aa
-,TRBJ1-5,-,TRBV14,TGTGCCAGCAGCCAAGATAAGCGGTTCAATCAGCCCCAGCATTTT,CASSQDKRFNQPQHF
TRBD1,TRBJ2-5,-,TRBV29-1,TGCAGCGTTGAAGTGGACAGGGGCGAGACCCAGTACTTC,CSVEVDRGETQYF
TRBD1,TRBJ1-5,once,TRBV27,TGTGCCAGCAGTTTATCTAGTGGGGCAGGGGGCTTTGGCAATCAGCCCCAGCATTTT,CASSLSSGAGGFGNQPQHF
TRBD1,TRBJ2-7,-,TRBV19,TGTGCCAGTAGTTTTGGACAGGGCACCTACGAGCAGTACTTC,CASSFGQGTYEQYF
TRBD2,TRBJ2-3,-,TRBV15,TGTGCCACCAGCAGAGATCCCGGGACTAGCGGCACAGATACGCAGTATTTT,CATSRDPGTSGTDTQYF
-,TRBJ2-5,once,TRBV28,TGTGCCAGCAGTTTAGTAGGGGAGTACGAGACCCAGTACTTC,CASSLVGEYETQYF
TRBD1,TRBJ2-5,-,TRBV7-3,TGTGCCAGCAGCTCGACAGGGTCGAGAGAGACCCAGTACTTC,CASSSTGSRETQYF
TRBD1,TRBJ2-1,-,TRBV11-1,TGTGCCAGCAGCTGCACGGGCAGGGGGTGCCTAAATTACAATGAGCAGTTCTTC,CASSCTGRGCLNYNEQFF
-,TRBJ1-5,-,TRBV30,TGTGCCTGGAGTGTATCCGGGGGCGGCAATCAGCCCCAGCATTTT,CAWSVSGGGNQPQHF
-,TRBJ2-3,-,TRBV5-1,TGCGCCAGCAGCGAGCAGGGCACAGATACGCAGTATTTT,CASSEQGTDTQYF
-,TRBJ2-3,-,TRBV11-3,TGTGCCAGCAGCTTAGATTCAGGCCCCACAGATACGCAGTATTTT,CASSLDSGPTDTQYF
-,TRBJ2-1,-,TRBV4-1,TGCGCCAGCAGCCAACAGTACAATGAGCAGTTCTTC,CASSQQYNEQFF
-,TRBJ1-2,-,TRBV15,TGTGCCACCAGCAGTGGTTCCCAGGGATTGAAGGGCTACACCTTC,CATSSGSQGLKGYTF
-,TRBJ2-4,-,TRBV5-1,TGCGCCAGCAGCTTTTTTGGGGGGATAGTCAAAAACATTCAGTACTTC,CASSFFGGIVKNIQYF
-,TRBJ1-2,-,TRBV7-9,TGTGCCAGCAGCCCGGCGGTAAATGAGGGCTACACCTTC,CASSPAVNEGYTF